Sequencing of this T cell receptor (beta chain) was carried out in a study of T cells after yellow fever vaccination. Whole-study findings and limits: Re-detected after boosting: most primary clones, around 97% of CD4 and 88% of CD8. Abundant bulk-population clonotypes could contaminate the FACS-sorted repertoires.

With 2 bases removed from V and 2 bases from J, the gap between germline ends came to 8 bases. This CDR3 comprises 14 residues. Germline CDR1 is SEHNR and CDR2 is FQNEAQ (reference sequence). This clonotype was detected only a few times. Its specificity is not known. A single record per CDR3 protein comes from TCRdb applying MiXCR to the 5' RACE reads. The table has some 320,000 distinct CDR3 sequences, roughly 10% seen once; the top ten hold around 3.2%. This clonotype was sampled from a man between 18 and 29 years old who received the YFV17D yellow fever vaccine. This sequence joins TRBV7-9 and TRBJ2-3; D unclear. The sequencing here drew on CD4+ T cells sorted from PBMCs, taken 45 days after the yellow fever booster vaccination. CDR3 nucleotides: TGTGCCAGCAGCTTACTAGGAATCACAGATACGCAGTATTTT. Amino acid sequence: CASSLLGITDTQYF.